These 17 T cell receptor beta chains were sequenced from one sample in a study of OX40 agonist ivuxolimab in advanced cancers. Repertoires were generated with immunoSEQ multiplex PCR, while TCRdb's copy carries only in-frame clones and drops some. Among more than 40,000 clones listed, 88% were seen once. Sequences were derived from CD4+ or CD8+ T cells sorted from blood, sampled in a trial of the OX40 agonist ivuxolimab. These receptors originate from an adult with an advanced solid tumor such as melanoma, head and neck, liver or kidney cancer.

This chain uses TRBV5-4 with TRBJ1-1; D unresolved. Germline V gene sequence: CDR1 SGHNT, CDR2 YYREEE (reference sequence). This CDR3 has 15 residues. V lost 5 bases and J 1 base, leaving 15 bases between the germline ends. CDR3 sequence: CASRTLGKENTEAFF. CDR3 in DNA: TGTGCCAGCAGGACTTTAGGGAAGGAGAACACTGAAGCTTTCTTT.

The chain recombines TRBV4-3 with TRBJ2-7, with D possibly being TRBD2 (7 bases). Germline assignment: CDR1 LGHNA and CDR2 YSLEER. V dropped 0 bases and J dropped 0 bases, with 18 bases sitting between them. The CDR3 runs to 18 residues. DNA for the CDR3: TGCGCCAGCAGCCAAGACGGCGCGGGGGCCCCAGGCTCCTACGAGCAGTACTTC. Translating it yields CASSQDGAGAPGSYEQYF.

About this clone itself: The junction departs from the called germline gene at one end, perhaps through a read error. In the same sample, other DNA sequences code for this CDR3. The chain joins TRBV7-9 to TRBJ2-5, with D perhaps TRBD2 (6 bases). This CDR3 has 15 residues. Germline loops: CDR1 SEHNR, CDR2 FQNEAQ (reference sequence). As DNA, the CDR3 is TGCGCCAGCACCTTGACGGGGGAATCGACTGAGACCCAGTACTTC. Encoded protein: CASTLTGESTETQYF.

V gene TRBV2 combines with J gene TRBJ1-5, with D perhaps TRBD1 (6 bases). V was trimmed by 6 bases and J by 2 bases, leaving 11 bases between them. Germline CDR1 reads SNHLY; CDR2 reads FYNNEI. The CDR3 extends over 14 amino acids. CDR3 nucleotides: TGTGCCAGCAGCCTACAGGGAGGCAATCAGCCCCAGCATTTT. Its translation is CASSLQGGNQPQHF. The full variable domain, with the rest looked up from reference TRBV2 and TRBJ1-5, is EPEVTQTPSHQVTQMGQEVILRCVPISNHLYFYWYRQILGQKVEFLVSFYNNEISEKSEIFDDQFSVERPDGSNFTLKIRSTKLEDSAMYFCASSLQGGNQPQHFGDGTRLSIL.

The genes are TRBV6-6 and TRBJ2-7; no firm D call. V lost 8 bases, J lost 1 base, and 12 bases lay in between. Germline V gene lookup returns CDR1 MNHNY and CDR2 SVGAGI (reference sequence). The CDR3 covers 13 residues. The CDR3 sequence is CASHTMPSYEQYF. In DNA form, the CDR3 reads TGTGCCAGCCATACCATGCCGTCCTACGAGCAGTACTTC.

CDR3 DNA: TGTGCCAGCAGTGAAGTAGGAAAACACGAGCAGTACTTC. As protein: CASSEVGKHEQYF. V gene TRBV6-1 combines with J gene TRBJ2-7; unclear D gene. Germline V gene lookup returns CDR1 MNHNS and CDR2 SASEGT. Trimming shortened V by 1 base and J by 5 bases, and 9 bases separated the two germline ends. CDR3 size: 13 residues.

CDR3 amino acids: CASSVSRDWRDTQYF. CDR3 DNA sequence: TGTGCCAGCAGCGTAAGCAGGGACTGGCGGGATACGCAGTATTTT. The V call is TRBV9, the J call TRBJ2-3; weak D call: TRBD2 (6 bases). The V and J ends lost 1 base and 6 bases respectively, with 15 bases between them. Germline CDR1 reads SGDLS; CDR2 reads YYNGEE. The CDR3 contains 15 residues.

This chain links TRBV5-1 with TRBJ1-2; 9 positions match TRBD1. J gave up 4 bases and V 0 bases, and 4 bases lay outside the gene matches. The CDR3 is 15 residues long. The germline gives CDR1 SGHRS, CDR2 YFSETQ. The CDR3 region is CASSLGDRDSYGYTF. Here the CDR3 DNA reads TGCGCCAGCAGCTTGGGGGACAGGGACTCCTATGGCTACACCTTC.

This clone has more than one count but fewer than ten. V gene TRBV6-1 combines with J gene TRBJ1-5; D ambiguous. The CDR3 contains 15 residues. The V end lost 4 bases, the J end lost 2 bases, and 12 bases lay between the germline ends. The germline CDR1 and CDR2 sequences are MNHNS and SASEGT. The DNA for the CDR3 is TGTGCCAGCAGTGGGGAGCCTGGGGGCAATCAGCCCCAGCATTTT. It translates to CASSGEPGGNQPQHF.

The rearrangement joins TRBV28 to TRBJ1-5; D is unresolved. The CDR3 is 15 amino acids. CDR1 and CDR2 from the germline V gene are MDHEN and SYDVKM. Trimming cost V 7 bases and J 4 bases, with 17 bases left between them. The CDR3 DNA reads as TGTGCCAGCACCTCGCCTATGGCTTTAAATCAGCCCCAGCATTTT. Its protein product is CASTSPMALNQPQHF.

The chain combines TRBV28 with TRBJ2-5; D is undetermined. Trimming removed 4 bases from V and 9 bases from J, with 9 bases in between. The CDR3 loop spans 11 amino acids. In germline, CDR1 is MDHEN, CDR2 SYDVKM. Here the CDR3 DNA reads TGTGCCAGCAGTTCCAGTCGTCCCCAGTACTTC. It codes for CASSSSRPQYF.

The V gene is TRBV19, the J gene TRBJ2-1; TRBD1 aligns across 12 bases. CDR1 LNHDA and CDR2 SQIVND come from the germline V gene (reference sequence). J was trimmed by 12 bases and V by 5 bases; bases with no gene match: 8. The CDR3 is 14 residues long. CDR3 coding DNA: TGTGCCAGTAGTCCACGGGACAGGGGGCAGGGGCAGTTCTTC. It specifies CASSPRDRGQGQFF.

V gene TRBV5-1 combines with J gene TRBJ1-6; no definite D call. Germline loops: CDR1 SGHRS, CDR2 YFSETQ. The ends were cut back, 0 bases at V and 4 bases at J, with 11 bases in the middle. The CDR3 sequence is 16 residues long. CDR3: CASSLAPVRYNSPLHF. CDR3 sequence (DNA): TGCGCCAGCAGCTTGGCCCCCGTGAGGTATAATTCACCCCTCCACTTT.

The rearrangement joins TRBV19 to TRBJ2-5; 8 bases agree with TRBD2. The CDR3 consists of 15 residues. V lost 3 bases, J lost 5 bases, and 8 bases stayed unmatched. Germline CDR1 reads LNHDA; CDR2 reads SQIVND (reference sequence). CDR3 amino acids: CASSMGSGSLETQYF. The DNA of the CDR3 is TGTGCCAGTAGTATGGGCAGCGGGAGCCTGGAGACCCAGTACTTC. Variable domain in full (rest from reference TRBV19 and TRBJ2-5): DGGITQSPKYLFRKEGQNVTLSCEQNLNHDAMYWYRQDPGQGLRLIYYSQIVNDFQKGDIAEGYSVSREKKESFPLTVTSAQKNPTAFYLCASSMGSGSLETQYFGPGTRLLVL.

The rearrangement joins TRBV9 to TRBJ1-5; D not resolved. The V gene lost 0 bases and the J gene lost 2 bases, with 6 bases spanning the gap. This CDR3 comprises 14 residues. The germline gives CDR1 SGDLS, CDR2 YYNGEE. The CDR3 region has the DNA TGTGCCAGCAGCGTAGGGGTGGGCAATCAGCCCCAGCATTTT. Translated: CASSVGVGNQPQHF.

This chain connects TRBV4-2 to TRBJ1-1, with a possible D match to TRBD1 (5 bases). This CDR3 contains 15 residues. CDR1 LGHNA and CDR2 YNFKEQ come from the germline V gene. The V end was cut by 1 base, the J end by 3 bases, with 12 bases between. The DNA of the CDR3 is TGTGCCAGCAGCCAAGGAGCGGGGGGAGACACTGAAGCTTTCTTT. Protein product: CASSQGAGGDTEAFF.

The gene calls are TRBV19 and TRBJ2-5; tentatively, D is TRBD1 (5 bases). With the DNA end fitting TRBJ2-7 better, the J assignment may be wrong. The CDR3 is 14 residues long. Germline V CDR1 and CDR2: LNHDA, SQIVND (reference sequence). CDR3 region: CASSIWGSPGEQYF. DNA for the CDR3: TGTGCCAGTAGTATATGGGGCTCCCCCGGCGAGCAGTACTTC.